The rows below give T cell receptor beta chains drawn from one sample of a study of blood T cell repertoires in COVID-19. Repertoires were generated with immunoSEQ multiplex PCR, while TCRdb's copy carries only in-frame clones and drops some. The sample lists some 400,000 clones; more than 70% were seen once. Sequenced material: PBMCs or T cells enriched from blood (not recorded which). These receptors were collected from a man aged 25 to 40 who had recovered from COVID-19. The CDR3 runs from the conserved cysteine through the conserved F or W.

v_gene,CDR3aa
TRBV24-1,CATSDYRGLGYTF
TRBV10-3,CAITGQGENGEQFF
TRBV7-2,CASSYDRGRGDGYTF
TRBV15,CATTLAWGDNTGELFF
TRBV7-6,CASSPGQGEANQPQHF
TRBV14,CASNARSKAFF
TRBV29-1,CSVSLGAGGLSDTEAFF
TRBV27,CASSLSGLLSGNTIYF
TRBV5-6,CASSLASQGALTSASGYTF
TRBV5-1,CASSLGGNYGYTF
TRBV18,CASSGDKNYGYTF
TRBV19,CASSIGQGSSVTQYF
TRBV6-5,CASSYSGGLDNSPLHF
TRBV10-3,CAISDAGQGNQPQHF
TRBV19,CASSIRSGNTIYF
TRBV9,CASSVEARQFPYEQYF
TRBV7-6,CASSPVEIYEQYF
TRBV7-9,CASSLGQGGPNEKLFF
TRBV10-1,CASSVTRGRDTQYF
TRBV5-1,CASSLTGRGINTEAFF
TRBV28,CASIASSYEQYF
TRBV6-5,CASAVGVAKNIQYF
TRBV19,CASSMQGTSNQPQHF
TRBV11-2,CASSLGHSSGAEPFF
TRBV6-2/TRBV6-3,CASSPGLAGGNEQFF
TRBV7-6,CASSMGLQETQYF